A selection of T cell receptor beta chains follows, all from one sample in a study of T cell repertoires in cytomegalovirus infection. One entry per CDR3 protein results from TCRdb running MiXCR on the reads. The sample has 680,000 or so distinct CDR3 sequences, under 40% seen once. Sequences were obtained from PBMCs. These receptors all stem from a human donor in good health (CMV status not recorded). Some clones in this sample may be carry-over from other donors' samples. CDR3s include the opening cysteine and the closing phenylalanine or tryptophan. D genes are given only for firm matches. The size field is filled for only some rows; it gives once, few, many or a size class.

abundance	d_gene	v_gene	j_gene	CDR3nt	CDR3aa
NA	NA	TRBV28	TRBJ1-1	TGTGCCAGCATCATGACAGACATGAACACTGAAGCTTTCTTT	CASIMTDMNTEAFF
many	TRBD2	TRBV7-8	TRBJ2-2	TGTGCCAGCAGCGAGGAACTAGCGGGAGAGGACACCGGGGAGCTGTTTTTT	CASSEELAGEDTGELFF
NA	NA	TRBV20-1	TRBJ2-2	TGCAGTGCTAGAGATCGTAGGGGGAACACCGGGGAGCTGTTTTTT	CSARDRRGNTGELFF
NA	NA	TRBV12-3/TRBV12-4	TRBJ2-1	TGTGCCAGCAGTTTGGCGGGACAGACTTATGGCAATGAGCAGTTCTTC	CASSLAGQTYGNEQFF
NA	NA	TRBV6-6	TRBJ2-3	TGTGCCAGCAGTTCCAGGAAGGGGGTTATCGCAGATACGCAGTATTTT	CASSSRKGVIADTQYF
NA	NA	TRBV5-1	TRBJ1-5	TGCGCCAGCAGCTTGGATGGGGCTGAGGAGCCCCAGCATTTT	CASSLDGAEEPQHF
few	NA	TRBV11-2	TRBJ1-6	TGTGCCAGCAGCTTAGGGGGCAGGAGCTCCTATAATTCACCCCTCCACTTT	CASSLGGRSSYNSPLHF
NA	NA	TRBV18	TRBJ2-1	TGTGCCAGCTCGGAGGGGGCCTATGAGCAGTTCTTC	CASSEGAYEQFF
many	NA	TRBV7-8	TRBJ1-1	TGTGCCAGCAGCTTAGTCAGGCAGGCGGAGAACACTGAAGCTTTCTTT	CASSLVRQAENTEAFF
NA	NA	TRBV29-1	TRBJ1-4	TGCAGCGTTAGGGGTGGACCGGGACCCAATGAAAAACTGTTTTTT	CSVRGGPGPNEKLFF
few	NA	TRBV10-3	TRBJ1-5	TGTGCCATCAGAGCAGGGGCTCGCAATCAGCCCCAGCATTTT	CAIRAGARNQPQHF
NA	NA	TRBV15	TRBJ2-7	TGTGCCACCAGCAGAGCCTTAACCGACGAGCAGTACTTC	CATSRALTDEQYF
NA	NA	TRBV7-3	TRBJ2-7	TGTGCCAGCAGCTTACGAAGGGGGTTAGGCTCCTACGAGCAGTACTTC	CASSLRRGLGSYEQYF
NA	TRBD1	TRBV12-3/TRBV12-4	TRBJ1-2	TGTGCCAGCACCTCTCGGGACAGGGCAAACTATGGCTACACCTTC	CASTSRDRANYGYTF
few	NA	TRBV11-2	TRBJ2-7	TGTGCCAGCAGCTTCGAGGGAGGAAGCTCCTACGAGCAGTACTTC	CASSFEGGSSYEQYF
NA	TRBD1	TRBV5-1	TRBJ1-1	TGCGCCAGCAGCTTAAGGGTCAGGGGGCCGGGCACTGAAGCTTTCTTT	CASSLRVRGPGTEAFF
few	TRBD2	TRBV4-2	TRBJ2-1	TGTGCCAGCAGCATAAAAGCGGGAGCCCACCCCTACAATGAGCAGTTCTTC	CASSIKAGAHPYNEQFF
NA	NA	TRBV19	TRBJ2-3	TGTGCCAGTAGGGAAAGTCTGGGCCCAGATACGCAGTATTTT	CASRESLGPDTQYF
few	TRBD1	TRBV6-5	TRBJ1-1	TGTGCCAGCAGTTACCGAAGGACAGGGATGCCGACTGAAGCTTTCTTT	CASSYRRTGMPTEAFF
once	NA	TRBV5-6	TRBJ2-4	TGTGCCAGCAGCTTGGTGGCAGGGGCGAAAAACATTCAGTACTTC	CASSLVAGAKNIQYF
few	NA	TRBV4-1	TRBJ1-5	TGCGCCAGCAGCCAAGATGGAAGGAATCAGCCCCAGCATTTT	CASSQDGRNQPQHF
NA	TRBD1	TRBV5-8	TRBJ2-3	TGTGCCAGCAGCTTGTACGCGAGGACAGGCAGCACAGATACGCAGTATTTT	CASSLYARTGSTDTQYF
few	NA	TRBV28	TRBJ2-1	TGTGCCAGCACTCGTGGGGGGTTCAAACTCAATGAGCAGTTCTTC	CASTRGGFKLNEQFF
NA	TRBD2	TRBV7-9	TRBJ2-7	TGTGCCAGCAGCACCGGAGGGACTATGTACGAGCAGTACTTC	CASSTGGTMYEQYF
NA	TRBD1	TRBV11-2	TRBJ2-7	TGTGCCAGCAGCTTTTTTGGCGACAGGGTCTACGAGCAGTACTTC	CASSFFGDRVYEQYF
many	NA	TRBV7-9	TRBJ1-1	TGTGCCAGCAGCTTAAAGAGTAACACTGAAGCTTTCTTT	CASSLKSNTEAFF
few	NA	TRBV6-2/TRBV6-3	TRBJ2-1	TGTGCCAGCAATTCCGGGAGAGGGTCCTACAATGAGCAGTTCTTC	CASNSGRGSYNEQFF
NA	TRBD2	TRBV20-1	TRBJ2-7	TGCAGTGCTCTCCGCGGACTAGCGTCCCCAACCTACGAGCAGTACTTC	CSALRGLASPTYEQYF
NA	NA	TRBV4-1	TRBJ2-7	TGCGCCAGCAGCCAACGGGTGGGATCCTCCTACGAGCAGTACTTC	CASSQRVGSSYEQYF